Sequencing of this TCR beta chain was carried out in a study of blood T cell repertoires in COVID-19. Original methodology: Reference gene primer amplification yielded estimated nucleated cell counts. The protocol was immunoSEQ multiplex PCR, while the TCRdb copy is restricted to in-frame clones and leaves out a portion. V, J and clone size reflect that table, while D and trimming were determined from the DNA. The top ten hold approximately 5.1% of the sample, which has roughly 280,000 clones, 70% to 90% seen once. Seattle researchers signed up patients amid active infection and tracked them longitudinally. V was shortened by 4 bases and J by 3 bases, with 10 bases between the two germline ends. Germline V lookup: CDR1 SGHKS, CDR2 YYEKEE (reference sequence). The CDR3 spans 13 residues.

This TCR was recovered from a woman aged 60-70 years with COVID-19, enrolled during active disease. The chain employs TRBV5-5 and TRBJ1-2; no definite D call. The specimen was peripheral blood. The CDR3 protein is CASSAPLDYGYTF. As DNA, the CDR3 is TGTGCCAGCAGCGCTCCTCTAGACTATGGCTACACCTTC.